This record covers a single T cell receptor (beta chain). Its antigen is currently unknown. Healthy HIV-negative adults without recent acute infections or vaccinations served as donors. The CDR3 runs to 12 residues. The germline CDR1 and CDR2 sequences are MDHEN and SYDVKM. The ends were cut back, 6 bases at V and 6 bases at J, with 11 bases in the middle. This sample was included in a study of shared clonotypes between healthy human individuals. Per the authors' pipeline: Because ImmunoSEQ provided only junction sequences with no quality scores, the filtering differed. Repertoires were generated with immunoSEQ multiplex PCR, while TCRdb's copy carries only in-frame clones and drops some. D and trimming come from the DNA, and the V and J calls and clone size come from that table. The sample consists of 1,500,000 or so clones, approximately 98.5% of them appearing once. Study-wide results and caveats: Enrolling few donors narrowed the genetic and exposure-history diversity that was represented. The four-donor shared clonotypes exceeded non-shared clonotypes in generation probability, with non-shared ones scoring lower.

This sequence was found in a man aged 25 to 40 in good health. The V and J genes are TRBV28 and TRBJ1-2; maybe TRBD1 (6 bases). Sample: naive CD4+ T cells sorted from blood. Subset here: CD45RA+ positively selected. Here the CDR3 reads CASSQGTNGYTF. The CDR3 DNA sequence: TGTGCCAGCAGCCAGGGGACGAATGGCTACACCTTC.